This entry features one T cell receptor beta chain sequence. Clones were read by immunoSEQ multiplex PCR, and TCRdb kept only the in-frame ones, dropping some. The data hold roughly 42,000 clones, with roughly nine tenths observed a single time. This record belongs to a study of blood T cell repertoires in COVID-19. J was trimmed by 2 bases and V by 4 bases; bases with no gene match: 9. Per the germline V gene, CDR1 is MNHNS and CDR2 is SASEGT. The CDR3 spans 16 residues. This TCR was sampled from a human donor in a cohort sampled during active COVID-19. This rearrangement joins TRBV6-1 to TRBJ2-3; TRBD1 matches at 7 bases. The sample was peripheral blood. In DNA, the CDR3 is TGTGCCAGCAGTGCCCGGACAGGTACTTTCACAGATACGCAGTATTTT. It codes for CASSARTGTFTDTQYF.